Each of the 13 T cell receptor beta chains below was sequenced from the same sample in a study of blood T cell repertoires in COVID-19. The assay was immunoSEQ multiplex PCR, and TCRdb's table has in-frame clones only and misses some. This table has tens of thousands of clones, around 85% appearing once. The sample consisted of peripheral blood. The receptor source for this set is an elderly man with active or convalescent COVID-19.

The chain recombines TRBV27 with TRBJ2-7, with 7 bases aligning to TRBD1. With V trimmed by 5 bases and J by 2 bases, 6 bases remained unmatched. The CDR3 length is 14 residues. Germline-derived CDR1 and CDR2 are MNHEY and SMNVEV (reference sequence). CDR3 sequence: CASSPPGQTYEQYF. The DNA of the CDR3 is TGTGCCAGCAGTCCCCCGGGACAGACCTACGAGCAGTACTTC.

This clone was observed a single time. CDR3 protein: CTSSPGQGAGKEAFF. CDR3 in DNA: TGCACCAGCAGCCCGGGACAGGGGGCTGGGAAAGAAGCTTTCTTT. The V gene is TRBV1, the J gene TRBJ1-1; the table assigns TRBD1, which was not confirmed against the DNA. TRBV1 is a pseudogene. The CDR3 runs to 15 residues.

The V call is TRBV4-1, the J call TRBJ2-1; 7 bases agree with TRBD2. The CDR3 is 15 amino acids. With 2 bases clipped from V and 3 bases from J, the junction kept 4 bases outside the gene matches. Germline assignment: CDR1 MGHRA and CDR2 YSYEKL. This CDR3 is CASSQRLADYNEQFF. The CDR3 region has the DNA TGCGCCAGCAGCCAAAGGCTAGCGGACTACAATGAGCAGTTCTTC.

This chain links TRBV6-6 with TRBJ1-5; no firm D call. Germline V gene lookup returns CDR1 MNHNY and CDR2 SVGAGI (reference sequence). This CDR3 region has 12 residues. V lost 7 bases and J lost 7, with 11 bases in between. The CDR3 coding sequence is TGTGCCAGCACCAACCCCAGGCAGCCCCAGCATTTT. Residues: CASTNPRQPQHF.

CDR3 sequence (DNA): TGTGCCAGCAGCGCCCGGACAGGGTTCACTGAAGCTTTCTTT. Translation: CASSARTGFTEAFF. The chain employs TRBV9 and TRBJ1-1, with TRBD1 identical over 8 bases. The trim removed 3 bases at V and 4 bases at J, leaving 5 bases unmatched. The CDR3 has 14 amino acids. Germline V gene sequence: CDR1 SGDLS, CDR2 YYNGEE.

The chain joins TRBV27 to TRBJ1-6, with 7 nucleotides matching TRBD1. The CDR3 sequence is 13 residues long. CDR1 is MNHEY, CDR2 SMNVEV, per germline (reference sequence). V gave up 6 bases and J gave up 9 bases; unmatched junction bases: 5. The CDR3 loop is CASSTGVGSPLHF. In nucleotides, the CDR3 is TGTGCCAGCAGCACAGGGGTGGGTTCACCCCTCCACTTT.

V is TRBV5-6 and J is TRBJ1-1; 8 bases map to TRBD1. Germline-derived CDR1 and CDR2 are SGHDT and YYEEEE. The CDR3 has 14 amino acids. Unmatched junction bases numbered 6, after V lost 5 bases and J lost 3 bases. CDR3 amino acids: CASSSGGWDTEAFF. The CDR3 bases are TGTGCCAGCAGTTCAGGGGGCTGGGACACTGAAGCTTTCTTT.

The V call is TRBV3-1 (or the pseudogene TRBV3-2), the J call TRBJ1-1, with D tentatively TRBD1 (6 bases). Germline CDR1 and CDR2: LGHDT and YNNKEL (reference sequence). Between the trimmed V and J ends, which lost 7 bases and 1 base, there was a span of 16 bases. The CDR3 is 15 residues long. The CDR3 sequence: CASNHGGRENTEAFF. CDR3 nucleotides: TGTGCCAGCAATCACGGGGGGCGAGAGAACACTGAAGCTTTCTTT.

The chain has TRBV5-4 and TRBJ2-2, with TRBD1 identical over 8 bases. V shed 4 bases and J 0 bases; nucleotides not matched to a gene: 5. The germline V gene has CDR1 SGHNT and CDR2 YYREEE (reference sequence). The CDR3 length is 16 residues. CDR3 nucleotide sequence: TGTGCCAGCAGCGCCTACAGGGGGGCGAACACCGGGGAGCTGTTTTTT. This sequence encodes CASSAYRGANTGELFF.

The chain joins TRBV2 to TRBJ1-2; D ambiguous. CDR1 is SNHLY, CDR2 FYNNEI, per germline. The V end was cut by 5 bases, the J end by 1 base, with 14 bases between. The CDR3 loop spans 15 amino acids. The CDR3 DNA reads TGTGCCAGCAGTCTTCGGGCGGGTGATAACTATGGCTACACCTTC. Its protein is CASSLRAGDNYGYTF.

The CDR3 loop is CASSFRGTNTEAFF. For the CDR3, the DNA is TGTGCCAGCAGTTTTAGGGGAACGAACACTGAAGCTTTCTTT. The chain is built from TRBV27 and TRBJ1-1; a possible D gene is TRBD1 (5 bases). The germline V and J ends were trimmed by 3 bases and 1 base, with 9 bases remaining between them. Germline lookup yields CDR1 MNHEY and CDR2 SMNVEV (reference sequence). The CDR3 consists of 14 residues.

This sequence joins TRBV7-2 and TRBJ2-7; TRBD1 might be the D (6 bases). Germline CDR1 SGHTA, CDR2 FQGNSA. V gave up 3 bases and J gave up 5 bases, with 17 bases separating them. The CDR3 is 15 amino acids. DNA for the CDR3: TGTGCCAGCAGCTTGGACGGGACACAGGCCGACGAGCAGTACTTC. This sequence encodes CASSLDGTQADEQYF.

Written as DNA, the CDR3 is TGTGCCAGCAGCCAAGTAAGGGGACGTCGGGACATAAACTCTGGCGAGCAGTACTTC. It codes for CASSQVRGRRDINSGEQYF. This rearrangement joins TRBV14 to TRBJ2-7; D is possibly TRBD1 (6 bases). Germline V gene data show CDR1 as SGHDN and CDR2 as FVKESK. This CDR3 is 19 amino acids long. The ends were cut back, 1 base at V and 6 bases at J, with 28 bases in the middle.